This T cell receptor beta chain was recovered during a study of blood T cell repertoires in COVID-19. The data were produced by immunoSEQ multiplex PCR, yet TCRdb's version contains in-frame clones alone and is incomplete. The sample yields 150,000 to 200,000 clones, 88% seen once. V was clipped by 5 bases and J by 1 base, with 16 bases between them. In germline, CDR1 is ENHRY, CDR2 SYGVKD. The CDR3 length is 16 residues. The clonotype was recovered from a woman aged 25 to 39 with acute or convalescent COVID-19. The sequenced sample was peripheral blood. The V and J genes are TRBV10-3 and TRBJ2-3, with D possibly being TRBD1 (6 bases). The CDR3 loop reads CAISPPPGQRTDTQYF. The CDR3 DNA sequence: TGTGCCATCAGTCCACCTCCGGGACAACGCACAGATACGCAGTATTTT.